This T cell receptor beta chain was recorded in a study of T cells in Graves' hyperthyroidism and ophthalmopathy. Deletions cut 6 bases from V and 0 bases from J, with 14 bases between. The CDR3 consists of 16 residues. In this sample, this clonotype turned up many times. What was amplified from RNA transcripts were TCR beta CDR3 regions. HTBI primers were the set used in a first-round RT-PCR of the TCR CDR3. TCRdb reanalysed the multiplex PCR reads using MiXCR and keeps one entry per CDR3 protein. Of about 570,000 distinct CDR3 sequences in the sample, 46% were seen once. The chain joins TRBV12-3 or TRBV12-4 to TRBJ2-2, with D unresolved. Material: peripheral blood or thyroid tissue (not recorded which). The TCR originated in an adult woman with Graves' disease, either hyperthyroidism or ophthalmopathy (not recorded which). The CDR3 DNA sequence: TGTGCCAGCAGCCCCCTCGGCAGCGCGAACACCGGGGAGCTGTTTTTT. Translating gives CASSPLGSANTGELFF.